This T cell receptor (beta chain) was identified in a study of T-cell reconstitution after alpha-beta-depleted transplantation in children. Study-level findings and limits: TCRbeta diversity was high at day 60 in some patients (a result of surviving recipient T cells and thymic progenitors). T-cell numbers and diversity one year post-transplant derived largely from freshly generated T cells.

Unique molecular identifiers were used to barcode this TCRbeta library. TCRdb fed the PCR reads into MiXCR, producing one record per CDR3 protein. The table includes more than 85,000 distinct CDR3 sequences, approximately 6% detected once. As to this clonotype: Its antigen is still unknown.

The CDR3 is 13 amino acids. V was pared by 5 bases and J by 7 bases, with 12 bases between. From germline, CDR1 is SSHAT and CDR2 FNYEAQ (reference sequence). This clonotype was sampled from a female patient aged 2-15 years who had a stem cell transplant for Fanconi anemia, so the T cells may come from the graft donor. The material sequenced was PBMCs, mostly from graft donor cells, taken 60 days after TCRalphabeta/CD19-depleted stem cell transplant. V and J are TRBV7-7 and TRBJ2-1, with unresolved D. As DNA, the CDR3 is TGTGCCAGCAGCACATCTTACCAAAATGAGCAGTTCTTC. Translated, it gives CASSTSYQNEQFF.